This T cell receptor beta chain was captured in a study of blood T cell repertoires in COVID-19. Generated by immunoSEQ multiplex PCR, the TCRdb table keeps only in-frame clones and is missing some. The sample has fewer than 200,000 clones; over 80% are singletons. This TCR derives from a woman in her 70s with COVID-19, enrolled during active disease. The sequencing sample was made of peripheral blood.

CDR3 protein: CASSHPGQGFRNTEAFF. CDR3 in DNA: TGTGCCAGCAGTCACCCGGGACAGGGATTCCGAAACACTGAAGCTTTCTTT. The chain has TRBV14 and TRBJ1-1; 9 positions match TRBD1. Germline assignment: CDR1 SGHDN and CDR2 FVKESK. The CDR3 is 17 residues long. V lost 6 bases to trimming and J lost 2 bases; unmatched junction nucleotides: 13.